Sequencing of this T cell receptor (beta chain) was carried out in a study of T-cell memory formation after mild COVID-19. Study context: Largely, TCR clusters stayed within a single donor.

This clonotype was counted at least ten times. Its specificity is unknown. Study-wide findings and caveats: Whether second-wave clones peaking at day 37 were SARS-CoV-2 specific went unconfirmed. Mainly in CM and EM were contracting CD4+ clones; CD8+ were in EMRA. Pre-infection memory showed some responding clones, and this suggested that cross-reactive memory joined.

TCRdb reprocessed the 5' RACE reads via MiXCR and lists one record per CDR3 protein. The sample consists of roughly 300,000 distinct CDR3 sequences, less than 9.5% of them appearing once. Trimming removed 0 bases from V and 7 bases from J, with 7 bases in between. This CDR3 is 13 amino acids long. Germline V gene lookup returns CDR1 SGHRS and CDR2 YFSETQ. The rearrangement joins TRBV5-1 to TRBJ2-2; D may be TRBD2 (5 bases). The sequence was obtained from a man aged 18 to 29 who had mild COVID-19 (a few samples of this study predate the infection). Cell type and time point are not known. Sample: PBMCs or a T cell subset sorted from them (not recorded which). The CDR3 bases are TGCGCCAGCAGCTTGGTCGGGATCGGGGAGCTGTTTTTT. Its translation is CASSLVGIGELFF.